This T cell receptor beta chain was captured by sequencing in a study of identical twins. Study outcomes and limitations: Analyses of zero insertions could be partly confounded by invariant MAIT and iNKT cells.

This clonotype was seen more than once but under ten times. Antigen: not known. Trimming took 0 bases from V and 4 from J; bases not matched to a gene: 6. Germline CDR1 and CDR2: SGDLS and YYNGEE. CDR3 size: 16 residues. TCRdb redid the calling of the 5' RACE reads with MiXCR, one entry per CDR3 protein. This sample has around 200,000 distinct CDR3 sequences, with 9.4% found just once. Sequences were obtained from memory (CD45RO+) T cells sorted from blood. The J gene is TRBJ1-3, the V gene TRBV9; 8 nucleotides match TRBD1. The TCR was taken from a woman aged 18-30 years in good health. The CDR3 sequence is CASSVAQGAKGNTIYF. CDR3 coding DNA: TGTGCCAGCAGCGTAGCTCAGGGGGCGAAAGGAAACACCATATATTTT.